This entry concerns a single T cell receptor beta chain. Antigen specificity is unknown. The CDR3 has 15 residues. V shed 3 bases and J 2 bases; nucleotides not matched to a gene: 2. CDR1 and CDR2 from the germline V gene are SGDLS and YYNGEE. The PCR used 60 Vbeta and 13 Jbeta primers. Assay used: immunoSEQ multiplex PCR; TCRdb lists only in-frame clones, some missing. This table holds 130,000 to 150,000 clones, over 65% found once. The data derive from a study of cytomegalovirus exposure and HLA in healthy donors. Points from the study as a whole: According to an earlier analysis, most TCR beta V segments yielded productive rearrangements about 87% or about 30% of the time. For most subjects, TCR beta sequences were reported to predict HLA-A and HLA-B alleles with accuracy.

The source of this sequence is a man aged 40-50 years in good health and CMV-seropositive. The chain recombines TRBV9 with TRBJ2-2; 9 bases line up with TRBD1. Sequenced input: PBMCs. For the CDR3, the DNA is TGTGCCAGCAGCGACAGGGGGCCCAACACCGGGGAGCTGTTTTTT. Its translation is CASSDRGPNTGELFF.